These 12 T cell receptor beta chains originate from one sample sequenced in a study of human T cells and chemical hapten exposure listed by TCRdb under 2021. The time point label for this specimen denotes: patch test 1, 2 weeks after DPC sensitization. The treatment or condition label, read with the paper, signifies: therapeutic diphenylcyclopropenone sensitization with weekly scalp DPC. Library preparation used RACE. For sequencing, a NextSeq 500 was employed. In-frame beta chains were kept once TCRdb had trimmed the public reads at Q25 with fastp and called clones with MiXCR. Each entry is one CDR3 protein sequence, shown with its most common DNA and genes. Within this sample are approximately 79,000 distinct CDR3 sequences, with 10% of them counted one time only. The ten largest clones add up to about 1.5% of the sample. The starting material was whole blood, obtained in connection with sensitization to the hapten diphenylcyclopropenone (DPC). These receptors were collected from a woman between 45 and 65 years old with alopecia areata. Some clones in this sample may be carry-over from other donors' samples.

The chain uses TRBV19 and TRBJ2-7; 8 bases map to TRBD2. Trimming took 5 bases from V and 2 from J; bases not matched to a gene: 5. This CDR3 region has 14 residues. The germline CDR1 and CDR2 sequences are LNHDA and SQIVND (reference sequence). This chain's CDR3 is CASSGLAGTYEQYF. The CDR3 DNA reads TGTGCCAGTAGTGGGCTAGCGGGTACCTACGAGCAGTACTTC.

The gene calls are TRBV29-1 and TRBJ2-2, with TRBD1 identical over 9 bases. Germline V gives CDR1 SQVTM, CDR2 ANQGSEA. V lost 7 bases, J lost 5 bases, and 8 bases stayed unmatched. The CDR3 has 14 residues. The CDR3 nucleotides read TGCAGCGGCCGGACAGGGGCGGGGACCGGGGAGCTGTTTTTT. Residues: CSGRTGAGTGELFF.

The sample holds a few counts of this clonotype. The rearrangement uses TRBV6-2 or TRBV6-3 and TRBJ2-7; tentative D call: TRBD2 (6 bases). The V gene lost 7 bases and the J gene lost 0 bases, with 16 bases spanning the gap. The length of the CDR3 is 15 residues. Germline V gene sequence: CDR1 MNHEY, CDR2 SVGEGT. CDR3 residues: CASIPGGASSYEQYF. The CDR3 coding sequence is TGTGCCAGCATCCCCGGCGGGGCAAGCTCCTACGAGCAGTACTTC.

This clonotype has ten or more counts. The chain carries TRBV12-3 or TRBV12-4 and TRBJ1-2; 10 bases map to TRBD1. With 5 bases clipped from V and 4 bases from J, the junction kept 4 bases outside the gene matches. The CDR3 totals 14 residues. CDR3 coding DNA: TGTGCCAGCAGTCCTCGGACAGGGGGCTATGGCTACACCTTC. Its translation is CASSPRTGGYGYTF.

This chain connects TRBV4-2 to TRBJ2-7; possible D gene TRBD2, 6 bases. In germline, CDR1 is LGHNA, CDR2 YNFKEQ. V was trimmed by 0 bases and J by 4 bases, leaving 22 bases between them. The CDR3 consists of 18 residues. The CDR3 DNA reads TGTGCCAGCAGCCAAGATCTCTCTTTCAACGGGAGAGGGTACGAGCAGTACTTC. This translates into CASSQDLSFNGRGYEQYF.

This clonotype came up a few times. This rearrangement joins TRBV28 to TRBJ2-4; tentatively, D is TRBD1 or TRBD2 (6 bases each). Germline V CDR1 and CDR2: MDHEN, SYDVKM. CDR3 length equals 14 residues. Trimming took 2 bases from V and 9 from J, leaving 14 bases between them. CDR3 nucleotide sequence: TGTGCCAGCAGTTTACTAGGGGGGCAGGGCATTCAGTACTTC. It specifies CASSLLGGQGIQYF.

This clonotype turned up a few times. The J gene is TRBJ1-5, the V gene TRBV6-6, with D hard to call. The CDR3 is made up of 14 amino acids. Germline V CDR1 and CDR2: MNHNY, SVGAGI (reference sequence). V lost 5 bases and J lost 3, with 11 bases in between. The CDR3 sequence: CASSEDSLNQPQHF. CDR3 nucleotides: TGTGCCAGCAGTGAGGATTCCCTCAATCAGCCCCAGCATTTT.

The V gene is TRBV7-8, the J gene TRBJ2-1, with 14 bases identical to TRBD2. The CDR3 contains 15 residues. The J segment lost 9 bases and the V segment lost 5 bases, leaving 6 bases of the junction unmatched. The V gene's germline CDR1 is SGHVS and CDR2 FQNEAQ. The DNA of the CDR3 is TGTGCCAGCAGCATAGGGACTAGCGGGGGAGGTGAGCAGTTCTTC. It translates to CASSIGTSGGGEQFF.

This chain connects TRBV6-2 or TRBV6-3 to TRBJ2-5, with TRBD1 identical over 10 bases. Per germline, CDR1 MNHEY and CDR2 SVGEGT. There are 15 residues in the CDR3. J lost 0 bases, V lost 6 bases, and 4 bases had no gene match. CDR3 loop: CASRADRGYQETQYF. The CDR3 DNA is TGTGCCAGCAGGGCGGACAGGGGGTACCAAGAGACCCAGTACTTC.

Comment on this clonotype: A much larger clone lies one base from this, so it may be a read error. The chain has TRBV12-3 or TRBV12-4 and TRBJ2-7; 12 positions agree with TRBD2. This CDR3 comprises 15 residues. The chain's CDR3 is CTSSVTSGRPHEQYF. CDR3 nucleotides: TGTACCAGCAGCGTGACTAGCGGGAGACCCCACGAGCAGTACTTC.

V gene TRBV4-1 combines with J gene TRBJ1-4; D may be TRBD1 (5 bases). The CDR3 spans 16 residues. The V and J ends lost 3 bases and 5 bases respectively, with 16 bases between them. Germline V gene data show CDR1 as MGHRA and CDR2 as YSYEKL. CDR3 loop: CASSQGTGTANEKLFF. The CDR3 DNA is TGCGCCAGCAGCCAGGGGACCGGGACCGCAAATGAAAAACTGTTTTTT.

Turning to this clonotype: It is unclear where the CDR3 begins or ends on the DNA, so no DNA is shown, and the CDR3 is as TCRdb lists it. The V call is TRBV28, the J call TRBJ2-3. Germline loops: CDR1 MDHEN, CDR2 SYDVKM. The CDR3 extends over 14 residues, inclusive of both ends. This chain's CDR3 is CASSSSSVQDTQYF.